The clone carrying this T cell receptor beta chain was counted ten times or more. As yet, its antigen is unknown. The sample is drawn from a study of T-cell reconstitution after alpha-beta-depleted transplantation in children. It was with unique molecular identifiers that the TCRbeta library was prepared. One entry per CDR3 protein, called by TCRdb with MiXCR from the PCR reads. This table holds 7,000 or so distinct CDR3 sequences, roughly 5% found once. Study observations and caveats: When one year had passed after transplant, most T-cell counts and diversity came from newly produced T cells. Surviving recipient cells, namely T cells and thymic progenitors, were the source of high day-60 TCRbeta diversity in some patients. Reportedly, only several hundred clones from non-depleted graft cells drove alpha-beta T-cell counts at about two months.

In germline, CDR1 is SEHNR, CDR2 FQNEAQ (reference sequence). Between the trimmed V and J ends, which lost 5 bases and 0 bases, there was a span of 11 bases. The CDR3 is 15 amino acids. The material sequenced was PBMCs, mostly from graft donor cells, taken 180 days after TCRalphabeta/CD19-depleted stem cell transplant. The chain recombines TRBV7-9 with TRBJ1-5; no firm D call. This TCR came from a child in the first two years of life who had a stem cell transplant for acute myeloid leukemia, so the T cells may come from the graft donor. The CDR3 loop reads CASSLGESSNQPQHF. For the CDR3, the DNA is TGTGCCAGCAGCCTAGGCGAGTCTAGCAATCAGCCCCAGCATTTT. Full variable domain (outside the CDR3, taken from reference TRBV7-9 and TRBJ1-5): DTGVSQNPRHKITKRGQNVTFRCDPISEHNRLYWYRQTLGQGPEFLTYFQNEAQLEKSRLLSDRFSAERPKGSFSTLEIQRTEQGDSAMYLCASSLGESSNQPQHFGDGTRLSIL.